The next 17 T cell receptor beta chains were all read from a single sample in a study of blood T cell repertoires in COVID-19. Repertoires were generated with immunoSEQ multiplex PCR, while TCRdb's copy carries only in-frame clones and drops some. The table shows 35,000 to 55,000 clones, with roughly 88% occurring only once. What was sequenced was peripheral blood. The receptors were gathered from a human donor in a cohort sampled during active COVID-19.

This chain uses TRBV3-1 (or the pseudogene TRBV3-2) with TRBJ2-1; 12 nucleotides line up with TRBD2. Germline trimming cut 0 bases from V and 7 bases from J; bases unmatched to any gene: 1. The CDR3 is 15 residues long. CDR1 is LGHDT and CDR2 is YNNKEL in the germline V gene (reference sequence). The CDR3 DNA sequence: TGTGCCAGCAGCCAAGAACTAGCGGGAGGTAATGAGCAGTTCTTC. Its protein product is CASSQELAGGNEQFF.

The chain uses TRBV6-5 and TRBJ2-2; unclear D gene. V was pared by 11 bases and J by 1 base, with 11 bases between. Germline V gene data show CDR1 as MNHEY and CDR2 as SVGAGI. CDR3 length: 13 residues. For the CDR3, the DNA is TGTGCCCGTCGAGCGCTGAACACCGGGGAGCTGTTTTTT. Translation: CARRALNTGELFF.

V and J are TRBV5-1 and TRBJ2-5, with D possibly matching TRBD2 (5 bases). Trimming removed 0 bases from V and 0 bases from J, with 12 bases in between. This CDR3 has 16 residues. The germline gives CDR1 SGHRS, CDR2 YFSETQ. The CDR3, as DNA: TGCGCCAGCAGCTTGGGCTGGAGCGGCGACCAAGAGACCCAGTACTTC. As protein: CASSLGWSGDQETQYF. The full variable domain, its missing parts supplied by reference TRBV5-1 and TRBJ2-5, is KAGVTQTPRYLIKTRGQQVTLSCSPISGHRSVSWYQQTPGQGLQFLFEYFSETQRNKGNFPGRFSGRQFSNSRSEMNVSTLELGDSALYLCASSLGWSGDQETQYFGPGTRLLVL.

The V gene is TRBV29-1, the J gene TRBJ2-1; 13 nucleotides agree with TRBD2. V shed 4 bases, J shed 7 bases, and the junction held 10 bases outside the gene matches. The CDR3 extends over 16 amino acids. Looked up from germline, CDR1 is SQVTM and CDR2 is ANQGSEA. CDR3 DNA sequence: TGCAGCGTTGCGGGGGTACTAGCGGGAGGGCTAAATGAGCAGTTCTTC. This encodes CSVAGVLAGGLNEQFF.

This sequence joins TRBV7-2 and TRBJ2-3, with 8 bases matching TRBD2. With 5 bases clipped from V and 3 bases from J, the junction kept 7 bases outside the gene matches. The CDR3 extends over 15 amino acids. CDR1 SGHTA and CDR2 FQGNSA come from the germline V gene. In nucleotides, the CDR3 is TGTGCCAGCAGCCCATCGGGGGGGCCGACAGATACGCAGTATTTT. It encodes CASSPSGGPTDTQYF.

The CDR3 DNA sequence: TGTGCCAGCAGCCAAGATCTCAGCGGGAGGAGTGAGCAGTTCTTC. This translates into CASSQDLSGRSEQFF. The chain employs TRBV3-1 (or the pseudogene TRBV3-2) and TRBJ2-1; 9 bases are shared with TRBD2. CDR1 and CDR2 (germline): LGHDT, YNNKEL (reference sequence). The CDR3 is 15 amino acids. Losses at the gene ends were 0 bases for V and 9 bases for J; bases not matched to a gene: 6.

The sample holds one count of this clone. V is TRBV5-1 and J is TRBJ2-3, with 10 bases lining up with TRBD1. Looked up from germline, CDR1 is SGHRS and CDR2 is YFSETQ. The J segment lost 2 bases and the V segment lost 5 bases, leaving 5 bases of the junction unmatched. This CDR3 has 15 amino acids. The chain's CDR3 is CASRTTGGDTDTQYF. Here the CDR3 DNA reads TGCGCCAGCAGGACGACAGGGGGCGACACAGATACGCAGTATTTT.

A single count supports this clone. The chain has TRBV7-3 and TRBJ2-6; D gene unclear. The germline gives CDR1 SGHTA, CDR2 FQGTGA. The CDR3 runs 14 residues. The V end lost 4 bases, the J end lost 2 bases, and 6 bases lay between the germline ends. Here the CDR3 DNA reads TGTGCCAGCAGCTCCCTAACTGGGGCCAACGTCCTGACTTTC. Translation gives CASSSLTGANVLTF.

The chain links TRBV5-6 to TRBJ2-6; D not certain. Trimming took 7 bases from V and 4 from J, leaving 6 bases between them. The CDR3 has 12 residues. Germline lookup yields CDR1 SGHDT and CDR2 YYEEEE. The CDR3 reads CASGTGANVLTF. CDR3 nucleotide sequence: TGTGCCAGCGGCACAGGGGCCAACGTCCTGACTTTC.

This chain connects TRBV11-2 to TRBJ2-1; 7 positions match TRBD1. This CDR3 has 13 residues. V lost 0 bases to trimming and J lost 14 bases; unmatched junction nucleotides: 7. The germline V gene encodes CDR1 SGHAT and CDR2 FQNNGV. Written as DNA, the CDR3 is TGTGCCAGCAGCTTAGAGACGACAGGGTGGGAGTTCTTC. Translating gives CASSLETTGWEFF.

This chain joins TRBV5-1 and TRBJ2-3; 8 nucleotides align to TRBD2. In germline, CDR1 is SGHRS, CDR2 YFSETQ. This CDR3 is 16 amino acids long. The trim removed 3 bases at V and 1 base at J, leaving 7 bases unmatched. The CDR3 DNA sequence: TGCGCCAGCAGCTGGCGGGGTAGCGGGGGCACAGATACGCAGTATTTT. The encoded protein is CASSWRGSGGTDTQYF. The full variable domain, rest sourced from reference TRBV5-1 and TRBJ2-3, is KAGVTQTPRYLIKTRGQQVTLSCSPISGHRSVSWYQQTPGQGLQFLFEYFSETQRNKGNFPGRFSGRQFSNSRSEMNVSTLELGDSALYLCASSWRGSGGTDTQYFGPGTRLTVL.

V is TRBV4-2 and J is TRBJ2-5; tentative D call: TRBD2 (6 bases). The CDR3 has 16 amino acids. Trimming left V 2 bases short and J 2 bases short, with 15 bases between. Germline V gene sequence: CDR1 LGHNA, CDR2 YNFKEQ. CDR3 residues: CASSQWDRDSQETQYF. Here the CDR3 DNA reads TGTGCCAGCAGCCAATGGGACCGGGACTCACAAGAGACCCAGTACTTC.

The chain is built from TRBV5-1 and TRBJ2-3, with 12 bases matching TRBD2. V was pared by 1 base and J by 5 bases, with 20 bases of the junction left unmatched. Germline-derived CDR1 and CDR2 are SGHRS and YFSETQ. The CDR3 sequence is 21 residues long. In DNA form, the CDR3 reads TGCGCCAGCAGCTTGAGTTTGGAGGCTAGCGGGAGGGCGACGACGTTAGATACGCAGTATTTT. Translating it yields CASSLSLEASGRATTLDTQYF.

This clone was seen just once. The chain joins TRBV6-5 to TRBJ2-7; 7 nucleotides align to TRBD1. The CDR3 totals 14 residues. The trim removed 5 bases at V and 2 bases at J, leaving 6 bases unmatched. Germline values: CDR1 MNHEY, CDR2 SVGAGI. The chain's CDR3 is CASSPRGQTYEQYF. Written as DNA, the CDR3 is TGTGCCAGCAGTCCTCGGGGACAGACCTACGAGCAGTACTTC.

This chain's CDR3 is CASSPSASGGLTQYF. Here the CDR3 DNA reads TGTGCCAGCAGCCCTTCGGCTAGCGGGGGCCTTACGCAGTATTTT. J is TRBJ2-3 and V is TRBV11-1; 10 bases align to TRBD2. CDR1 is SGHAT and CDR2 is FQDESV in the germline V gene (reference sequence). Germline trimming cut 5 bases from V and 8 bases from J; bases unmatched to any gene: 10. The CDR3 contains 15 residues.

V and J are TRBV7-2 and TRBJ2-4; 10 bases are a match to TRBD2. The CDR3 has 15 amino acids. The trim removed 5 bases at V and 7 bases at J, leaving 8 bases unmatched. Per the germline V gene, CDR1 is SGHTA and CDR2 is FQGNSA. The DNA for the CDR3 is TGTGCCAGCAGCCAACAGAGCGGGGGGGCCAACATTCAGTACTTC. It translates to CASSQQSGGANIQYF. The whole variable domain, remainder taken from reference TRBV7-2 and TRBJ2-4, is GAGVSQSPSNKVTEKGKDVELRCDPISGHTALYWYRQSLGQGLEFLIYFQGNSAPDKSGLPSDRFSAERTGGSVSTLTIQRTQQEDSAVYLCASSQQSGGANIQYFGAGTRLSVL.

The chain combines TRBV11-3 with TRBJ2-2; TRBD2 matches at 7 bases. J lost 6 bases, V lost 2 bases, and 9 bases had no gene match. The CDR3 length is 16 residues. Germline V gene lookup returns CDR1 SGHNT and CDR2 YENEEA. The CDR3 nucleotides read TGTGCCAGCAGCTTACAGGGAAGCGGGACGGCCGGGGAGCTGTTTTTT. Amino acid sequence: CASSLQGSGTAGELFF.